Given below is one T cell receptor beta chain in context. Its cognate antigen is unknown. Other DNA variants within this sample encode the same CDR3. The V gene end was trimmed by 3 bases and the J gene end by 2 bases; junction bases not matched to a gene: 2. This CDR3 is built from 14 residues. Looked up from germline, CDR1 is KGHSH and CDR2 is LQKENI. These data belong to a study of T cell responses to AZD1222 COVID-19 vaccine. Findings and caveats of the study: Clonal diversity was possibly underestimated, and the donors were mostly white British, with more females. Mapped onto spike, vaccine-associated CD4 TCRs spanned it and were dominant at 160-218 and 743-854.

The data were produced by immunoSEQ multiplex PCR, yet TCRdb's version contains in-frame clones alone and is incomplete. The sample lists under 150,000 clones, about 88% seen once, with 9.5% in the top ten. The specimen was peripheral blood, collected 28 days after the second AZD1222 dose. The source of this sequence is an adult who received the AZD1222 COVID-19 vaccine. The chain joins TRBV18 to TRBJ2-5; 8 bases align to TRBD1. The CDR3 sequence is CASSPRTGQETQYF. The CDR3 bases are TGTGCCAGCTCACCCCGGACAGGGCAAGAGACCCAGTACTTC.